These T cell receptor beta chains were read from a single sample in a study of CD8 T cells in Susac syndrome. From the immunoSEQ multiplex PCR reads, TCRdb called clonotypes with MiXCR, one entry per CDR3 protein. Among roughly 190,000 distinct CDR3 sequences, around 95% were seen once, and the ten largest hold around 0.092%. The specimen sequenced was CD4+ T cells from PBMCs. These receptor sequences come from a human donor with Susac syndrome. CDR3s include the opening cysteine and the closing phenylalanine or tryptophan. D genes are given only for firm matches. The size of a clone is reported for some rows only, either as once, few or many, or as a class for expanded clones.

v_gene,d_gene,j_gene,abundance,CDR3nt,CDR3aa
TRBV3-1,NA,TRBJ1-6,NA,TGTGCCAGCAGCCACGTAATCGATTCACCCCTCCACTTT,CASSHVIDSPLHF
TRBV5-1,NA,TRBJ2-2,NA,TGCGCCAGCGTTCCCGGGGGGCCGAGCGGCGGGGAGCTGTTTTTT,CASVPGGPSGGELFF
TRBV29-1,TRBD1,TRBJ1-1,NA,TGCAGCGCCCTTAGGACAGGGGGACCTGAAGCTTTCTTT,CSALRTGGPEAFF
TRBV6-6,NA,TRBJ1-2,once,TGTGCCAGCAGCAAAGACGGCCCCTATGGCTACACCTTC,CASSKDGPYGYTF
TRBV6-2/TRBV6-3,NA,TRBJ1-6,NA,TGTGCCACCGACCCTGGGTTCAATTCACCCCTCCACTTT,CATDPGFNSPLHF
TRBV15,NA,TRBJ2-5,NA,TGTGCCACCAGCAGAGTCAGGTTCCAGGAGACCCAGTACTTC,CATSRVRFQETQYF
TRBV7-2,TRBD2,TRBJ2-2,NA,TGTGCCAGCAGCTTAGCTAGCGGGGGCGACACCGGGGAGCTGTTTTTT,CASSLASGGDTGELFF
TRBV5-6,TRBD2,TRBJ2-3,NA,TGTGCCAGCAGCTTGGATCCGGGACTAGCGGTCACAGATACGCAGTATTTT,CASSLDPGLAVTDTQYF
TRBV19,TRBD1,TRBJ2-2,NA,TGTGCCAGTAGTCTGCAGGGGGCCACCGGGGAGCTGTTTTTT,CASSLQGATGELFF
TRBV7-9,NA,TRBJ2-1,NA,TGTGCCAGCAGCGTACAGGGCCCCAATGAGCAGCTCTTC,CASSVQGPNEQLF
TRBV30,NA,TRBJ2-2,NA,TGTGCCTGGGCCCCCTTTATCGGCAACACCGGGGAGCTGTTTTTT,CAWAPFIGNTGELFF
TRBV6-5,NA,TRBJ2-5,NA,TGTGCCAGCAGTTACTCCGGTCCAGGGCCATTCCAAGAGACCCAGTACTTC,CASSYSGPGPFQETQYF
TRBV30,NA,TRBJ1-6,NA,TGTGCCTGGAGCGGGGGACGCAATTCACCCCTCCACTTT,CAWSGGRNSPLHF
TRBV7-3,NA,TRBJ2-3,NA,TGTGCCAGCAGCGTCCGGGCCTCAACCTGGGGCGATACGCAGTATTTT,CASSVRASTWGDTQYF
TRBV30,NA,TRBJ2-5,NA,TGTGCCTGGAGCGATGGGACCCAGTACTTC,CAWSDGTQYF
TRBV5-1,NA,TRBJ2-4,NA,TGCGCCAGCAGCACCGGACTCCGGGACCTAGCCAAAAACATTCAGTACTTC,CASSTGLRDLAKNIQYF
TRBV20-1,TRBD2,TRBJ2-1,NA,TGCAGTGCTAGCCCCCTAGCGGGGAGTCACAATGAGCAGTTCTTC,CSASPLAGSHNEQFF
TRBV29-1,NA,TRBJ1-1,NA,TGCAGCGTTGATAAAAATGGTGGGGCTGCTTTCTTT,CSVDKNGGAAFF
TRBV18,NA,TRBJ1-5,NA,TGTGCCAGCTCACCACTTGCAGGGGAAATTCAGCCCCAGCATTTT,CASSPLAGEIQPQHF
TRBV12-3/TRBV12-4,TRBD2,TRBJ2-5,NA,TGTGCCAGCAGTCGGACTAGCGGAAAGACCCAGTACTTC,CASSRTSGKTQYF
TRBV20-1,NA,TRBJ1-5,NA,TGCAGTGCCTGGGAAAACCCCGATCAGCCCCAGCATTTT,CSAWENPDQPQHF
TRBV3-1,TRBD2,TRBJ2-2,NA,TGTGCCAGCAGCCAAGCTAGCGGGGGGATTACCGGGGAGCTGTTTTTT,CASSQASGGITGELFF
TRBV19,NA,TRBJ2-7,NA,TGTGCCAGTAGTAAGCGTCTGCCGGGACAAGGGGGCTACGAGCAGTACTTC,CASSKRLPGQGGYEQYF
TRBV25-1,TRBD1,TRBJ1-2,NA,TGTGCCACCCGACCCCGGACCGGGACAGGGTTCCCGGATGGCTACACCTTC,CATRPRTGTGFPDGYTF
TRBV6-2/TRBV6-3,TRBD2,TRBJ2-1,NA,TGTGCCAGCCGGGCCAGGCGGGGGGGGTTACTTGAGCAGTTCTTC,CASRARRGGLLEQFF
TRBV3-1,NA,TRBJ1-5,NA,TGTGCCAGCAGCCAAGGCGGACAATTTTGGCAGCCCCAGCATTTT,CASSQGGQFWQPQHF
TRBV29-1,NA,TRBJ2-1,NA,TGCAGCGTTGAAGATTACCGGGGGGCTAACTACAATGAGCAGTTCTTC,CSVEDYRGANYNEQFF
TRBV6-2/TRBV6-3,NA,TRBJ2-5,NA,TGTGCCAGCAGTTACGAGATAGGGGTGATTGAGACCCAGTACTTC,CASSYEIGVIETQYF
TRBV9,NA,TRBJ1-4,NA,TGTGCCAGCAGCGAAACAACAACTAATGAAAAACTGTTTTTT,CASSETTTNEKLFF
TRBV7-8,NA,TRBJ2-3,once,TGTGCCAGCAGCTCCAATAGATTAACCACAGATACGCAGTATTTT,CASSSNRLTTDTQYF
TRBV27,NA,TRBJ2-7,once,TGTGCCAGCAGTACGATCCCGGGACACCTCAACTTC,CASSTIPGHLNF
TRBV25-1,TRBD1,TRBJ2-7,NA,TGTGCCAGCAGTGGCACTCCGGGACAGGGTTCCTACGAGCAGTACTTC,CASSGTPGQGSYEQYF
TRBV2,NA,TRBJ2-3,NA,TGTGCCAGCAGGGAGCTCGCGGATACGCAGTATTTT,CASRELADTQYF
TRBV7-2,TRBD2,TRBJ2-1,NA,TGTGCCAGCAGCTTATTCCCCGGGGGGGCCTACAATGAGCAGTTCTTC,CASSLFPGGAYNEQFF
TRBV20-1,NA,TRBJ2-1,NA,TGCAGTGCCCCAAACGCCCGTTACAATGAGCAGTTCTTC,CSAPNARYNEQFF
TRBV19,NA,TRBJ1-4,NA,TGTGCCAGTAGTACGGGGACGGATAATGAAAAACTGTTTTTT,CASSTGTDNEKLFF
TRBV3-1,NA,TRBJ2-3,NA,TGTGCCAGCAGCCAAGATCTAGGGGACCCACCAGATACGCAGTATTTT,CASSQDLGDPPDTQYF
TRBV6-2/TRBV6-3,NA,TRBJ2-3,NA,TGTGCCAGCAGATTCTTTAGCGGCACAGATACGCAGTATTTT,CASRFFSGTDTQYF
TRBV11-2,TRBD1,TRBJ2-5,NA,TGTGCCAGCAGCCTTACAGGGGTGGAACAAGAGACCCAGTACTTC,CASSLTGVEQETQYF
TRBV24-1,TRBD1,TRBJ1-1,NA,TGTGCCACCAGACCAGGGCGCGGACAGGGGGCCACTGAAGCTTTCTTT,CATRPGRGQGATEAFF
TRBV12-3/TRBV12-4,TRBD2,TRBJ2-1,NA,TGTGCCAGCAGTTTTAGACTAGCGGACAATGAGCAGTTCTTC,CASSFRLADNEQFF
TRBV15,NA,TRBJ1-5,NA,TGTGCCACCAGCCGGGACACCCTCAATCAGCCCCAGCATTTT,CATSRDTLNQPQHF
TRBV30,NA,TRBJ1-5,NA,TGTGCCTGGAGCCCACGGAGGGTTAATCAGCCCCAGCATTTT,CAWSPRRVNQPQHF
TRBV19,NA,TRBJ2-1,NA,TGTGCCAGTAGTATCGGAGCGGGTTCCTACAATGAGCAGTTCTTC,CASSIGAGSYNEQFF
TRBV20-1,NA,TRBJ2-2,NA,TGCAGTGCTAGCAGGGCGACGAACACCGGGGAGCTGTTTTTT,CSASRATNTGELFF
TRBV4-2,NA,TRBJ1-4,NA,TGTGCCAGCAGCCAAGTCGGCACAACTAATGAAAAACTGTTTTTT,CASSQVGTTNEKLFF
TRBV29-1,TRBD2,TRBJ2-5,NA,TGCAGCGTGACGACTAGCGGGGGGGCCGAGACCCAGTACTTC,CSVTTSGGAETQYF
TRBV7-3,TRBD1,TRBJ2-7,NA,TGTGCCAGCAGCTTAAGGAGGACAGGGGATGGCGAGCAGTACTTC,CASSLRRTGDGEQYF
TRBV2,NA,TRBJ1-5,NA,TGTGCCAGCAGTGAAAATTTGGGCACGGGCGGTTACCCCCAGCATTTT,CASSENLGTGGYPQHF
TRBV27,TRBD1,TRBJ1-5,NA,TGTGCCAGCAGTATGGGGTGGACAGGGGAAGATCAGCCCCAGCATTTT,CASSMGWTGEDQPQHF
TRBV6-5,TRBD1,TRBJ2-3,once,TGTGCCAGCAGCGACAGGGGATACACAGATACGCAGTATTTT,CASSDRGYTDTQYF
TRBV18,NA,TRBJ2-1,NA,TGTGCCAGCTCAACCGAGGGGAATGAGCAGTTCTTC,CASSTEGNEQFF
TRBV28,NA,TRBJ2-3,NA,TGTGCCAGCAGTCCCCAGGTTGGGGGCAAAGATACGCAGTATTTT,CASSPQVGGKDTQYF
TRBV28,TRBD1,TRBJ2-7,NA,TGTGCCAGCAGGGTACAGGGGGGTACCTACGAGCAGTACTTC,CASRVQGGTYEQYF
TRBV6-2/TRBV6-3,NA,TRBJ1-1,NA,TGTGCCAGCAGTTGGGCGGGGAACACTGAAGCTTTCTTT,CASSWAGNTEAFF